In this sample, the clone carrying this TCR beta chain turned up a few times. Its antigen is still unknown. These data belong to a study of CD8 T cells in ankylosing spondylitis. Findings and caveats of the study: As reported, disease-linked clones showed significant enrichment in matched ankylosing spondylitis synovial fluid.

CDR1 is GTSNPN, CDR2 SVGIG, per germline (reference sequence). The CDR3 runs 14 residues. Trimming took 7 bases from V and 3 from J; bases not matched to a gene: 7. TCRdb recomputed calls from the 5' RACE reads with MiXCR, one row per CDR3 protein. This sample has fewer than 250,000 distinct CDR3 sequences, with under 12% found just once. The TCR was taken from a male donor with ankylosing spondylitis or in good health (not recorded which). The sample consisted of blood, either unsorted or a sorted T cell fraction (not recorded which). The chain is built from TRBV30 and TRBJ2-7, with TRBD2 matching over 12 bases. The chain's CDR3 is CASTRTSGIYEQYF. The CDR3 DNA follows: TGTGCCTCCACCCGGACTAGCGGGATCTACGAGCAGTACTTC.